This T cell receptor (beta chain) derives from a study of T-cell memory formation after mild COVID-19. Study overall: Largely, the TCR clusters proved donor specific.

Germline V gene data show CDR1 as MNHNS and CDR2 as SASEGT. V was pared by 6 bases and J by 5 bases, with 13 bases of the junction left unmatched. This CDR3 spans 16 amino acids. TCRdb re-analysed the 5' RACE reads in MiXCR, keeping a single row per CDR3 protein. Of just over 400,000 distinct CDR3 sequences listed, 23% are singletons. The study, taken as a whole, reports: Clones contracting over day 15 to 85 were CD4/CD8 balanced, with later expanders leaning CD4+.

Concerning this clonotype: Its cognate antigen is unknown.

The chain recombines TRBV6-1 with TRBJ2-5; 9 positions agree with TRBD1. This clonotype originated in an adult woman who had mild COVID-19 (a few samples of this study predate the infection). Cell type and time point are not known. Sequenced: PBMCs or a T cell subset sorted from them (not recorded which). Written as DNA, the CDR3 is TGTGCCAGCAGAAATCCGGGACAGGGTGTATGGGAGACCCAGTACTTC. It is translated as CASRNPGQGVWETQYF.